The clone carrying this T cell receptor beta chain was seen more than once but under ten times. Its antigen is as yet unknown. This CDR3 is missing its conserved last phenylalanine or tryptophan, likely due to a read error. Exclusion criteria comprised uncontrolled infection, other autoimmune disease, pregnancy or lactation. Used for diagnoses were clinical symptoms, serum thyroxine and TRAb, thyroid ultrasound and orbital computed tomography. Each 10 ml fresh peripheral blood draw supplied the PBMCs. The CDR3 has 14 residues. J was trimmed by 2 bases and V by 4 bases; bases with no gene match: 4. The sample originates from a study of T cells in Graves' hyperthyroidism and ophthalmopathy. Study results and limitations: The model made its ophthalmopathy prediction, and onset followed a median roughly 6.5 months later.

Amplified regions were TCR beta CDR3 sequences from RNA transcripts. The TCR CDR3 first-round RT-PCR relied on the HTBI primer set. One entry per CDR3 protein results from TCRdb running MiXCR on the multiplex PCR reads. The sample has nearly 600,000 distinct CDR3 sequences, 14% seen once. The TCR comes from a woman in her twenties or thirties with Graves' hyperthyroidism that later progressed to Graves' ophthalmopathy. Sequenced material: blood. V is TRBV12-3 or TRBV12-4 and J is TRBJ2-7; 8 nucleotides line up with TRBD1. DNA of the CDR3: TGTGCCAGCAGTTCCGGGACAGGAGCCTACGAGCAGTACCTC. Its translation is CASSSGTGAYEQYL.